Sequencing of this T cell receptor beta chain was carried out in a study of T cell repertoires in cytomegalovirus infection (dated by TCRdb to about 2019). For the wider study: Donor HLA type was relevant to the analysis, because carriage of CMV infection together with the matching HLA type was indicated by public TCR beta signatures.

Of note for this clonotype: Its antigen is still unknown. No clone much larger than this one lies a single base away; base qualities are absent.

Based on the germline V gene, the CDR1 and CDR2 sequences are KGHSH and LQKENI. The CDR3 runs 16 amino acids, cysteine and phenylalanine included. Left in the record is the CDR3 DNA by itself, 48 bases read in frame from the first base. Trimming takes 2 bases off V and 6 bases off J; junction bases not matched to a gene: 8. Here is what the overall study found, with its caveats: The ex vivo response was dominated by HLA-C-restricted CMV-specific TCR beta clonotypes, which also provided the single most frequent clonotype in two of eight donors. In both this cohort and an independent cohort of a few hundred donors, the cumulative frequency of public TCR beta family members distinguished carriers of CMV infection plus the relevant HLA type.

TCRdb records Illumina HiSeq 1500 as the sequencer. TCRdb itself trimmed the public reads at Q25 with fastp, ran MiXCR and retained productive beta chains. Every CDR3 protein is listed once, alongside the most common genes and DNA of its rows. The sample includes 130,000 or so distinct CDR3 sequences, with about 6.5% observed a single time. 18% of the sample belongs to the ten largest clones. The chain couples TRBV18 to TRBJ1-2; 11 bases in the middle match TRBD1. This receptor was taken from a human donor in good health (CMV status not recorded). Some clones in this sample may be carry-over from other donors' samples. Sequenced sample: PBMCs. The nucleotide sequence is TGTGCCAGCTCACCATCTGGACAGGGGGCGATAAATGGCTACACCTTC. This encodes CASSPSGQGAINGYTF.